This T cell receptor (beta chain) is from a study of blood T cell repertoires in COVID-19 (dated by TCRdb to the early 2020s). For the wider study: The collaborator samples originated in the United States, Italy and Spain and spanned the acute and convalescent phases of COVID-19. A de-identified subject ID, COVID-19 status, age in years and sex were almost always included in the sample metadata. Where available, HLA class I and class II types were taken from metadata supplied by the sample provider and were not determined by assay-based typing. The samples were drawn from two sources: the first 160 participants of the ongoing ImmuneRACE study, and 1,000 to 1,500 subjects contributed by 6 global collaborators. Subjects who had been exposed to COVID-19, were actively infected with it, or had recovered from it provided the deeply sampled blood TCRbeta repertoires that made up the dataset. The repertoires were made available in a free public database intended to serve as a resource for research on the immune response to SARS-CoV-2. The prospective study material was composed of cDNA or gDNA derived from T cells, B-cell-depleted T cells, or PBMCs.

As for this clone: Its target antigen remains unknown. There are no base qualities to consult, and no much larger clone falls within one base.

Enrolling through a virtual design, the prospective study's participants ranged in age from roughly 18 to 90 years and lived across 24 United States geographic areas. Cohort assignment in the prospective study relied on participant-reported clinical history from a screening survey and a study questionnaire. In the prospective study, whole blood, serum and a nasopharyngeal or oropharyngeal swab were collected from each participant by mobile phlebotomists. Participants in the prospective study had the option to provide additional blood draws and questionnaires over a 2-month period. Before DNA extraction, prospective study blood samples were shipped either frozen or at room temperature. General study outcomes and caveats: The quantity of clinical and demographic metadata differed by source and by participant and was supplied without curation.

TCRbeta CDR3 regions were amplified from genomic DNA using the immunoSEQ Assay, a bias-controlled multiplex PCR. The original methods were these. Nucleated cell counts per sample were estimated from amplification of reference gene primers within the assay. To quantify the absolute abundance of each unique TCRbeta CDR3 rearrangement, sequence reads were collapsed and filtered. For each sample, productive Simpson clonality was calculated by taking the square root of Simpson's diversity index across productive rearrangements. Imported from immuneACCESS, the table was reduced by TCRdb to in-frame sequences with V and J called. These copies leave out some clones; in studies compared against another copy, an unresolved V gene accounts for under half, and the cause of the remainder is not known. V and J calls and clone size are as listed in that table; D and trimming were resolved from the DNA. The sample has roughly 400,000 clones on record, nearly 90% of them singletons. Around 1.9% of the sample goes to the ten largest clones.

Trimming removed 1 base from V and 2 bases from J, leaving 8 bases between the germline ends. The germline V gene (reference sequence) yields LNHNV for CDR1 and YYDKDF for CDR2. Including the terminal cysteine and phenylalanine, the CDR3 comprises 15 residues. Only the CDR3 portion is preserved as DNA: 45 bases, with reading frame beginning at the first base. Material for sequencing was PBMCs or T cells enriched from blood (not recorded which). This TCR was sampled from a woman aged 40 to 49 with acute COVID-19. The sequence is built from TRBV15 and TRBJ2-2; the D gene lacks a confident call. The CDR3 reads as follows: CATSRGRSNTGELFF. The nucleotide sequence reads TGTGCCACCAGCAGAGGTCGGAGTAACACCGGGGAGCTGTTTTTT.